The clone carrying this T cell receptor beta chain was seen only a few times. Its antigen is undetermined. These data are taken from a study of cytomegalovirus exposure and HLA in healthy donors. Study-wide points: The dataset shows that most TCR sequences were rare, while some public TCRs occurred in many donors. When a later analysis compared HLA-associated TCR beta chains with equally common others, the HLA-associated chains turned out to be more clonally expanded and to have lower generation probabilities. V- and J-gene trimming of TCR beta was linked (in a later analysis) to a missense DCLRE1C variant. Some TCR beta chains (164 of them) were listed as cytomegalovirus-associated.

The CDR3 sequence is 15 residues long. Trimming took 1 base from V and 3 from J, leaving 10 bases between them. In germline, CDR1 is MGHRA, CDR2 YSYEKL. Primers: 60 Vbeta forward and 13 Jbeta reverse. Libraries were prepared by immunoSEQ multiplex PCR; TCRdb keeps only in-frame clonotypes and omits some of them. The sample has about 130,000 clones, 81% seen once; the top ten hold 3% to 4%. The V and J genes are TRBV4-1 and TRBJ1-5; D remains ambiguous. The source is a man aged 18 to 30 in good health and CMV-seropositive. Sequencing input: PBMCs. The CDR3 loop reads CASSQVYTDNQPQHF. In nucleotides, the CDR3 is TGCGCCAGCAGCCAAGTGTACACAGACAATCAGCCCCAGCATTTT.